What follows are 8 T cell receptor beta chains derived from one specimen sequenced in a study of tissue T cells after allogeneic stem cell transplantation. This sample's time point: mouse harvest day 14 after allogeneic transplant. The graft held 10^6 splenic CD5+ T cells and 10^7 T-cell-depleted bone marrow cells. Libraries were prepared by immunoSEQ multiplex PCR; TCRdb keeps only in-frame clonotypes and omits some of them. The sample consists of more than 1,500 clones, roughly 45% of them appearing once. The source material was gut tissue. The receptors originated from a female BALB/c mouse given C57BL/6 T cells with graft-versus-host disease after an allogeneic hematopoietic cell transplant.

This clone counts as large. The germline and genes are mouse ones. The read halts 1 residue ahead of the CDR3 end, with the missing end drawn from the germline J gene. The chain employs TRBV14 and TRBJ2-7; TRBD2 is a possible D gene (6 bases). The V end was cut by 2 bases, the J end by 5 bases, with 8 bases between. The CDR3 contains 12 residues. CDR1 is SGHDT and CDR2 is FRDEAV in the germline V gene. Here the CDR3 reads CASSLGGNEQYF. Incomplete CDR3 DNA: TGTGCCAGCAGTTTGGGGGGAAATGAACAGTAC.

Comment on this clone: The gene symbols are mouse symbols. The read halts 1 residue ahead of the CDR3 end, with the missing end drawn from the germline J gene. The chain joins TRBV13-3 to TRBJ2-7; D might be TRBD1 (5 bases). V shed 0 bases and J shed 6 bases, with 10 bases lying between them. From germline, CDR1 is NNHDY and CDR2 SYVADS. The CDR3 is 13 residues long. This CDR3 is CASSDGRGVEQYF. The CDR3 DNA, read in part, is TGTGCCAGCAGTGATGGCAGAGGGGTTGAACAGTAC.

This clone occurred a few times. The gene names given are mouse names. Read data end 1 residue before the CDR3 end; the end is taken from the germline J gene. The gene calls are TRBV26 and TRBJ1-2; TRBD1 aligns across 8 bases. V lost 2 bases to trimming and J lost 3 bases; unmatched junction nucleotides: 2. Germline assignment: CDR1 KGHPV and CDR2 FQNQEV (reference sequence). CDR3 length: 14 residues. The part of the CDR3 DNA that was read is TGTGCCAGCAGTCTGCAGGGGGCGGACTCCGACTACACC. Protein sequence: CASSLQGADSDYT. The full CDR3 protein is CASSLQGADSDYTF.

On this clone: These gene names are mouse names. Sequencing ends 1 residue short of the CDR3 end; the germline J gene provides the rest. The chain couples TRBV26 to TRBJ1-3; D gene ambiguous. The CDR3 totals 14 residues. The V end was cut by 6 bases, the J end by 0 bases, with 9 bases between. Germline CDR1 KGHPV, CDR2 FQNQEV (reference sequence). The CDR3 loop reads CASSPDNSGNTLYF. CDR3 bases read: TGTGCCAGCAGCCCCGACAATTCTGGAAATACGCTCTAT. Filled out from reference TRBV26 and TRBJ1-3, the complete variable domain reads NSKVIQTPRYLVKGQGQKAKMRCIPEKGHPVVFWYQQNKNNEFKFLINFQNQEVLQQIDMTEKRFSAECPSNSPCSLEIQSSEAGDSALYLCASSPDNSGNTLYFGEGSRLIVV.

On this clone: Germline and genes here are mouse. Read coverage stops 1 residue before the CDR3 terminus; the germline J gene supplies the remainder. V is TRBV13-1 and J is TRBJ1-4; D gene unclear. Germline CDR1 and CDR2: NSHNY and SYGAGN. Trimming took 0 bases from V and 0 from J, leaving 6 bases between them. CDR3 size: 15 residues. The part of the CDR3 DNA that was read is TGTGCCAGCAGTGATGCACAGATTTCCAACGAAAGATTATTT. Translated: CASSDAQISNERLF. The full CDR3 is CASSDAQISNERLFF.

This clone is judged large. Gene labels here are mouse ones. The read ends 1 residue shy of where the CDR3 ends; the end is completed using the germline J gene. The rearrangement links TRBV3 to TRBJ2-1, with 11 bases lining up with TRBD1. J gave up 3 bases and V 5 bases, and 3 bases lay outside the gene matches. Germline assignment: CDR1 SNHLY and CDR2 FYNGKV (reference sequence). The CDR3 has 15 residues. The CDR3 here is CASSVGTGGYAEQFF. The part of the CDR3 DNA that was read is TGTGCCAGCAGCGTGGGGACAGGGGGCTATGCTGAGCAGTTC.

This clone was detected only a few times. Mouse gene names apply. The observed sequence ends 1 residue before the CDR3 terminus, with the missing tail filled in from the germline J gene. The rearrangement joins TRBV13-1 to TRBJ2-7; 11 positions match TRBD2. The J segment lost 0 bases and the V segment lost 3 bases, leaving 2 bases of the junction unmatched. The CDR3 has 15 amino acids. From germline, CDR1 is NSHNY and CDR2 SYGAGN. The CDR3 spells CASSGDWGSSYEQYF. The sequenced part of the CDR3 DNA is TGTGCCAGCAGTGGGGACTGGGGGAGCTCCTATGAACAGTAC.

Regarding this clone: All gene names here are mouse names. The CDR3 goes on 1 residue after the read ends, and that part is filled in from the germline J gene. The rearrangement uses TRBV26 and TRBJ2-1; no clear D gene. Germline CDR1 KGHPV, CDR2 FQNQEV (reference sequence). There are 14 residues in the CDR3. The V and J ends lost 2 bases and 3 bases respectively, with 8 bases between them. The CDR3 here is CASSLARGYAEQFF. The CDR3 bases that were read are TGTGCCAGCAGTCTGGCCCGAGGCTATGCTGAGCAGTTC. Full variable domain (rest looked up from reference TRBV26 and TRBJ2-1): NSKVIQTPRYLVKGQGQKAKMRCIPEKGHPVVFWYQQNKNNEFKFLINFQNQEVLQQIDMTEKRFSAECPSNSPCSLEIQSSEAGDSALYLCASSLARGYAEQFFGPGTRLTVL.